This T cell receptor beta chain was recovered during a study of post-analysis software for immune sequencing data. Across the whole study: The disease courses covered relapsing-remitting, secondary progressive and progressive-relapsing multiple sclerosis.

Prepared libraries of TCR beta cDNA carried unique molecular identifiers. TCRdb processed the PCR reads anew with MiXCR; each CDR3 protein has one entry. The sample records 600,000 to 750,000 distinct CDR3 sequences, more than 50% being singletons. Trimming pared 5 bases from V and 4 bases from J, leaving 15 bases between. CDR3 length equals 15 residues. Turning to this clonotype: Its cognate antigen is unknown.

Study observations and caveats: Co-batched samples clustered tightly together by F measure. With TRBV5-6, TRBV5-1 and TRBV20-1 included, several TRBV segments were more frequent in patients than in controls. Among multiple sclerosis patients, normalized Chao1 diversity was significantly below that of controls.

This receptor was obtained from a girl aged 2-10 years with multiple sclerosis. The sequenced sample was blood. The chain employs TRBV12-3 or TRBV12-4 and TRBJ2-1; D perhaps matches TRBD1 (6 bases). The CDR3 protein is CASSADRRLYNEQFF. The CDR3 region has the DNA TGTGCCAGCAGTGCCGACAGGCGACTTTACAATGAGCAGTTCTTC.